A selection of T cell receptor beta chains follows, all from one sample in a study of human T cells and chemical hapten exposure. TCRdb processed the RACE reads anew with MiXCR; each CDR3 protein has one entry. Here the sample spans a few hundred thousand distinct CDR3 sequences, around 9.3% being singletons. The sample was whole blood, taken in connection with sensitization to the hapten diphenylcyclopropenone (DPC). The source is a woman in her forties with alopecia areata. Some clones in this sample may be carry-over from other donors' samples. Each CDR3 is given with its conserved first and last residue. A D gene is named only where the DNA matches it firmly. Clone size is shown for a subset of rows, as once, few, many or a class of expanded clone.

J,V,D,size,CDR3,DNA
TRBJ1-1,TRBV29-1,TRBD1,many,CSVRRYSRQGLNTEAFF,TGCAGCGTTCGCCGCTATTCGAGACAGGGGCTAAACACTGAAGCTTTCTTT
TRBJ1-2,TRBV12-3/TRBV12-4,NA,NA,CASALPDKNYGYTF,TGTGCCAGCGCCCTACCCGACAAAAACTATGGCTACACCTTC
TRBJ2-1,TRBV24-1,NA,few,CATSDSLGGGNEQFF,TGTGCCACCAGTGATTCCCTGGGGGGAGGCAATGAGCAGTTCTTC
TRBJ2-2,TRBV28,NA,few,CASSFSGITGELFF,TGTGCCAGCAGTTTCTCGGGGATAACCGGGGAGCTGTTTTTT
TRBJ2-7,TRBV6-5,TRBD2,NA,CASRTTSGRVEQYF,TGTGCCAGCAGGACGACTAGCGGGAGGGTCGAGCAGTACTTC
TRBJ2-2,TRBV2,NA,NA,CASSDQGLNTGELFF,TGTGCCAGCAGTGACCAGGGGTTGAACACCGGGGAACTGTTTTTT
TRBJ1-1,TRBV7-2,NA,many,CASSSRTATEAFF,TGTGCCAGCAGCTCCAGGACGGCAACTGAAGCTTTCTTT
TRBJ2-5,TRBV4-1,NA,NA,CASSQVPLESATQYF,TGCGCCAGCAGCCAAGTACCCTTGGAGTCTGCGACCCAGTACTTC
TRBJ1-4,TRBV28,NA,many,CASSLGSGATNEKLFF,TGTGCCAGCAGTTTAGGCAGCGGAGCAACTAATGAAAAACTGTTTTTT
TRBJ2-7,TRBV28,NA,many,CASRSPSGQAEQYF,TGTGCCAGCAGATCTCCCTCGGGGCAGGCCGAGCAGTACTTC
TRBJ2-1,TRBV3-1,TRBD2,NA,CASSPLVGGIDEQFF,TGTGCCAGCAGCCCTTTGGTGGGAGGGATCGATGAGCAGTTCTTC
TRBJ1-2,TRBV5-1,NA,NA,CASSLAGSDGYTF,TGCGCCAGCAGCTTGGCCGGGTCAGATGGCTACACCTTC
TRBJ2-3,TRBV3-1,NA,NA,CASSQFGPGSSTDTQYF,TGTGCCAGCAGCCAATTTGGGCCCGGGAGTAGCACAGATACGCAGTATTTT
TRBJ2-7,TRBV5-1,TRBD2,few,CASSFDLAGSLSEQYF,TGCGCCAGCAGCTTTGACCTAGCGGGAAGTCTCTCCGAGCAGTACTTC
TRBJ2-7,TRBV7-2,TRBD2,many,CASSLRTSGGIIVPYEQYF,TGTGCCAGCAGCCTCCGGACTAGCGGGGGGATAATTGTCCCCTACGAGCAGTACTTC
TRBJ1-4,TRBV5-4,NA,many,CASSPEGATNEKLFF,TGTGCCAGCAGCCCCGAGGGGGCAACTAATGAAAAACTGTTTTTT
TRBJ2-2,TRBV7-2,NA,NA,CASSTNTNGELFF,TGTGCCAGCAGCACGAATACAAACGGGGAGCTGTTTTTT
TRBJ2-5,TRBV18,TRBD1,few,CASSPGTGTQETQYF,TGTGCCAGCTCCCCCGGGACAGGGACCCAAGAGACCCAGTACTTC
TRBJ2-3,TRBV5-1,TRBD2,few,CASSPPGGAGDTQYF,TGCGCCAGCAGCCCCCCGGGGGGAGCAGGTGATACGCAGTATTTT
TRBJ2-1,TRBV24-1,TRBD1,few,CATEGQGPYNEQFF,TGTGCCACAGAAGGACAGGGACCCTACAATGAGCAGTTCTTC
TRBJ2-7,TRBV20-1,TRBD1,few,CSARGDSYEQYF,TGCAGTGCTAGAGGGGACAGCTACGAGCAGTACTTC
TRBJ2-1,TRBV7-2,NA,NA,CASSFRAAGTQFF,TGTGCCAGCAGCTTTAGGGCGGCGGGGACTCAGTTCTTC
TRBJ2-3,TRBV28,NA,many,CASSPGGGPTLDTQYF,TGTGCCAGCAGTCCCGGCGGCGGGCCGACGTTAGATACGCAGTATTTT
TRBJ2-5,TRBV13,TRBD1,NA,CASSPTGSGETQYF,TGTGCCAGCAGCCCGACAGGGTCTGGAGAGACCCAGTACTTC
TRBJ1-2,TRBV7-9,NA,many,CASSEIEGYTF,TGTGCCAGCAGTGAGATAGAGGGCTACACCTTC
TRBJ2-2,TRBV5-1,NA,NA,CASSLGTVNTGELFF,TGCGCCAGCAGCTTGGGCACGGTGAACACCGGGGAGCTGTTTTTT
TRBJ1-1,TRBV6-1,NA,NA,CASRRLNTEAFF,TGTGCCAGCAGACGACTGAACACTGAAGCTTTCTTT
TRBJ1-1,TRBV29-1,NA,few,CSVRRGNTEAFF,TGCAGCGTTCGCAGGGGGAACACTGAAGCTTTCTTT
TRBJ2-7,TRBV4-1,TRBD1,few,CASSQTGTGGSEQYF,TGCGCCAGCAGCCAAACCGGGACAGGGGGCAGCGAGCAGTACTTC
TRBJ2-3,TRBV10-2,TRBD2,many,CASSAGATDTQYF,TGCGCCAGCTCAGCGGGAGCCACAGATACGCAGTATTTT
TRBJ2-7,TRBV4-2,NA,few,CASSPRGASSHEQYF,TGTGCCAGCAGCCCCCGGGGCGCTAGTTCCCACGAGCAGTACTTC
TRBJ2-7,TRBV9,TRBD2,once,CASSVAPLAGVDLFYEQYF,TGTGCCAGCAGCGTAGCCCCACTAGCGGGAGTCGATCTATTCTACGAGCAGTACTTC
TRBJ2-7,TRBV28,TRBD2,few,CASSPPRASGRGFTYEQYF,TGTGCCAGCAGTCCCCCCCGGGCTAGCGGGAGAGGATTCACCTACGAGCAGTACTTC
TRBJ1-2,TRBV5-8,TRBD1,many,CASSSGQVANYGYTF,TGTGCCAGCAGCTCCGGACAGGTAGCTAACTATGGCTACACCTTC
TRBJ1-2,TRBV4-2,NA,few,CASSQGRVARGSYGYTF,TGTGCCAGCAGCCAGGGGCGGGTGGCCAGGGGAAGCTATGGCTACACCTTC
TRBJ2-1,TRBV7-2,NA,NA,CASSPAASRTYNEQFF,TGTGCCAGCAGCCCCGCTGCTAGCCGCACCTACAATGAGCAGTTCTTC
TRBJ2-7,TRBV10-3,NA,NA,CAISRDRDDEQYF,TGTGCCATCAGCCGGGACCGGGACGACGAGCAGTACTTC
TRBJ2-7,TRBV6-2/TRBV6-3,NA,many,CASSSSRQGGEQYF,TGTGCCAGCAGTTCCTCTAGACAGGGAGGCGAGCAGTACTTC
TRBJ2-5,TRBV5-4,NA,NA,CASSLEGRVGQETQYF,TGTGCCAGCAGCTTGGAGGGGCGGGTGGGCCAAGAGACCCAGTACTTC
TRBJ2-5,TRBV4-3,NA,few,CASSQERSETQYF,TGCGCCAGCAGCCAAGAGCGTTCGGAGACCCAGTACTTC
TRBJ2-2,TRBV7-3,TRBD1,NA,CASSSQGASNTGKLFF,TGTGCCAGCAGCTCACAGGGGGCGTCGAACACCGGGAAGCTGTTTTTT
TRBJ2-7,TRBV27,TRBD1,NA,CASSLSQGAGHEQYF,TGTGCCAGCAGTTTATCACAGGGGGCGGGACACGAGCAGTACTTC
TRBJ2-2,TRBV18,NA,NA,CASSFTDFYIGELFF,TGTGCCAGCTCATTCACAGATTTCTACATCGGGGAGCTGTTTTTT
TRBJ2-1,TRBV20-1,NA,NA,CSAPKAGEGNEQFF,TGCAGTGCCCCAAAGGCAGGAGAAGGCAATGAGCAGTTCTTC
TRBJ2-1,TRBV7-9,NA,NA,CASIKGGVSYNEQFF,TGTGCCAGCATCAAAGGGGGAGTCAGCTACAATGAGCAGTTCTTC
TRBJ2-1,TRBV7-2,NA,few,CASSLMRGRNEQFF,TGTGCCAGCAGCTTAATGCGGGGACGCAATGAGCAGTTCTTC
TRBJ2-7,TRBV20-1,TRBD2,NA,CIARLAGGHYEQYF,TGCATTGCTCGACTAGCGGGAGGGCACTACGAGCAGTACTTC
TRBJ2-2,TRBV7-2,NA,NA,CASSLAPLGYTGELFF,TGTGCCAGCAGCTTAGCGCCCCTTGGGTACACCGGGGAGCTGTTTTTT
TRBJ1-2,TRBV5-6,NA,few,CASWSRAVWQTYGYTF,TGTGCCAGCTGGAGCAGGGCCGTTTGGCAGACCTATGGCTACACCTTC
TRBJ2-1,TRBV4-2,NA,NA,CASSQDLWEQFF,TGTGCCAGCAGCCAAGATTTGTGGGAGCAGTTCTTC
TRBJ2-3,TRBV9,NA,NA,CASSPGPSDTQYF,TGTGCCAGCAGCCCGGGCCCCTCAGATACGCAGTATTTT
TRBJ2-1,TRBV4-3,TRBD2,few,CASSQIRGSGRTYNEQFF,TGCGCCAGCAGCCAGATTCGGGGTAGCGGGAGAACCTACAATGAGCAGTTCTTC